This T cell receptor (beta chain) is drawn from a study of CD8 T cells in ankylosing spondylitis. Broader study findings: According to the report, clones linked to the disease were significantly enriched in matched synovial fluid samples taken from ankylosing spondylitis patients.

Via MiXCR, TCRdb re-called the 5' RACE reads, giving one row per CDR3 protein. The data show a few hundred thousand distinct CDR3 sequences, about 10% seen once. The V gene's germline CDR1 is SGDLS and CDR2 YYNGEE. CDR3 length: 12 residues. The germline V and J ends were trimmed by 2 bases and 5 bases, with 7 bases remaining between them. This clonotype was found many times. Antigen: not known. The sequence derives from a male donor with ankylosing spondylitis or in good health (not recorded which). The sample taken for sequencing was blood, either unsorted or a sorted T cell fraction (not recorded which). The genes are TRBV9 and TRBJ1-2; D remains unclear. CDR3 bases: TGTGCCAGCAGCGTTAGTGGGTATGGCTACACCTTC. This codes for CASSVSGYGYTF.